This T cell receptor beta chain was recorded in a study of OX40 agonist ivuxolimab in advanced cancers. Study overall: Those enrolled were 82.7% male, with a mean age of around 58 years and ages from about 20 to 85. Under the entry rules, prior anti-PD-1, anti-PD-L1 or anti-CTLA-4 therapy was allowed, and more than 35% had some.

V lost 3 bases and J 2 bases, leaving 16 bases between the germline ends. The CDR3 is made up of 16 amino acids. Germline lookup yields CDR1 MNHNS and CDR2 SASEGT. The protocol was immunoSEQ multiplex PCR, while the TCRdb copy is restricted to in-frame clones and leaves out a portion. The table shows around 40,000 clones, with approximately 80% occurring only once. Broader study findings: Among the lowest peripheral clonal expansion occurred in 0.1-3.0 mg/kg partial responders. Clonal expansion from baseline to week 6 occurred in both CD4+ and CD8+ T cells.

In the case of this clone: Its antigen is not known.

The clonotype was recovered from an adult with an advanced solid tumor such as melanoma, head and neck, liver or kidney cancer. V gene TRBV6-1 combines with J gene TRBJ1-1; D may be TRBD1 (6 bases). Sample: CD4+ or CD8+ T cells sorted from blood, taken in a trial of the OX40 agonist ivuxolimab. CDR3 nucleotide sequence: TGTGCCAGCAGTGACTTATATCGGACAGACAACACTGAAGCTTTCTTT. Protein sequence: CASSDLYRTDNTEAFF.